Below, 32 T cell receptor beta chains from the same sample are listed, as sequenced in a study of T cells after yellow fever vaccination. From the 5' RACE reads, TCRdb called clonotypes with MiXCR, one entry per CDR3 protein. The sample has more than 250,000 distinct CDR3 sequences, approximately 7% seen once. The material sequenced was PBMCs, taken roughly 45 days after the first yellow fever vaccination. Source of these receptors: a man between 18 and 35 years old who received the YFV17D yellow fever vaccine.

This clonotype was observed many times. The CDR3 DNA is TGTGCCAGCAGCTTAGTGAACAGGGGGCTTAGCAATCAGCCCCAGCATTTT. The encoded protein is CASSLVNRGLSNQPQHF. V usage is TRBV11-2 and J usage is TRBJ1-5; 9 nucleotides match TRBD1. V was clipped by 1 base and J by 0 bases; unmatched bases: 4. Germline lookup yields CDR1 SGHAT and CDR2 FQNNGV. The CDR3 totals 17 residues.

This clonotype was counted only a few times. The J gene is TRBJ2-1, the V gene TRBV12-5; D remains unclear. This CDR3 contains 17 residues. Germline-derived CDR1 and CDR2 are LGHNT and FRNRAP. The germline V and J ends were trimmed by 3 bases and 2 bases, with 17 bases remaining between them. The CDR3 DNA is TGTGCTAGTGGTTTTCTTCGTAGGTCAGGCACCTACAATGAGCAGTTCTTC. Protein: CASGFLRRSGTYNEQFF.

This clonotype was seen at least ten times. As DNA, the CDR3 is TGCGCCAGCAGCTTGGTTCCGGGACAGGGGTATAGCAATCAGCCCCAGCATTTT. Translation: CASSLVPGQGYSNQPQHF. The J gene is TRBJ1-5, the V gene TRBV5-1; 10 nucleotides align to TRBD1. Germline lookup yields CDR1 SGHRS and CDR2 YFSETQ. The CDR3 runs to 18 residues. The ends lost 0 bases at V and 0 bases at J; junction bases unmatched: 6.

This clonotype was picked up a small number of times. This chain links TRBV5-5 with TRBJ2-3, with D possibly being TRBD2 (6 bases). Germline assignment: CDR1 SGHKS and CDR2 YYEKEE (reference sequence). The length of the CDR3 is 16 residues. The V end lost 2 bases, the J end lost 2 bases, and 15 bases lay between the germline ends. The CDR3 DNA reads TGTGCCAGCAGCTTCGTGTCGGGACTCGACACAGATACGCAGTATTTT. Translation gives CASSFVSGLDTDTQYF.

The V call is TRBV18, the J call TRBJ1-2; no clear D. The CDR3 contains 11 residues. The V end was cut by 2 bases, the J end by 8 bases, with 6 bases between. Germline lookup yields CDR1 KGHSH and CDR2 LQKENI. CDR3 in amino acids: CASSPVEGYTF. The CDR3 DNA reads as TGTGCCAGCTCACCAGTGGAAGGCTACACCTTC.

In this sample, this clonotype turned up many times. This chain links TRBV20-1 with TRBJ2-1; TRBD1 might be the D (7 bases). With 5 bases removed from V and 10 bases from J, the gap between germline ends came to 21 bases. CDR1 and CDR2 from the germline V gene are DFQATT and SNEGSKA (reference sequence). The CDR3 spans 14 residues. The CDR3 nucleotides read TGCAGTGCTCGCGACCGTAGGGGGCTAGCGGAGCAGTTCTTC. Its protein is CSARDRRGLAEQFF.

This clonotype was detected a few times. The genes are TRBV29-1 and TRBJ2-2, with no clear D. The CDR3 runs to 11 residues. V gave up 7 bases and J gave up 7 bases, with 10 bases separating them. Germline CDR1 SQVTM, CDR2 ANQGSEA. The CDR3 DNA is TGCAGCGGTCTCGTGGTCGGGGAGCTGTTTTTT. Its protein is CSGLVVGELFF.

Here the CDR3 DNA reads TGTGCCAGCAGTGGCGTCACAGGAACAACTAATGAAAAACTGTTTTTT. Its translation is CASSGVTGTTNEKLFF. The rearrangement joins TRBV28 to TRBJ1-4; D is possibly TRBD1 (5 bases). Germline values: CDR1 MDHEN, CDR2 SYDVKM. Trimming removed 5 bases at V and 0 bases at J, with 13 bases between. The CDR3 sequence is 16 residues long.

This clonotype appeared many times. The CDR3 nucleotides are TGCGCCAGCGCCGAGCGGGGGCCCCAAGAGACCCAGTACTTC. Its protein product is CASAERGPQETQYF. The chain joins TRBV5-1 to TRBJ2-5, with 8 bases aligning to TRBD2. The CDR3 runs to 14 residues. V dropped 7 bases and J dropped 1; count of bases not matched to a gene: 6. Germline V CDR1 and CDR2: SGHRS, YFSETQ.

This clonotype was seen many times. The chain is built from TRBV18 and TRBJ1-1; the D is unclear. Per the germline V gene, CDR1 is KGHSH and CDR2 is LQKENI. The CDR3 runs to 13 residues. Trimming shortened V by 0 bases and J by 4 bases, and 6 bases separated the two germline ends. The CDR3 here is CASSPPGPTEAFF. The CDR3, as DNA: TGTGCCAGCTCACCACCAGGGCCCACTGAAGCTTTCTTT.

The rearrangement uses TRBV9 and TRBJ2-5, with D possibly TRBD2 on 5 matching bases. This CDR3 contains 16 residues. The V and J ends lost 0 bases and 4 bases respectively, with 16 bases between them. Germline CDR1 is SGDLS and CDR2 is YYNGEE. CDR3 sequence reads: CASSVGGRSAGETQYF. The DNA of the CDR3 is TGTGCCAGCAGCGTAGGTGGGCGGTCCGCGGGAGAGACCCAGTACTTC.

This clonotype was found a few times. J is TRBJ2-5 and V is TRBV10-2, with a weak D call TRBD2 (7 bases). Trimming pared 11 bases from V and 5 bases from J, leaving 21 bases between. This CDR3 region has 14 residues. The germline gives CDR1 WSHSY, CDR2 SAAADI. Here the CDR3 reads CAAAWAGAEETQYF. DNA of the CDR3: TGCGCCGCAGCATGGGCGGGGGCAGAGGAGACCCAGTACTTC.

This clonotype has just a few counts. The chain couples TRBV5-5 to TRBJ2-1; D uncertain. Trimming left V 4 bases short and J 4 bases short, with 12 bases between. The germline V gene encodes CDR1 SGHKS and CDR2 YYEKEE (reference sequence). This CDR3 has 14 residues. The CDR3 bases are TGTGCCAGCAGCACCCCCCGTGGGTACAATGAGCAGTTCTTC. This sequence encodes CASSTPRGYNEQFF.

This clonotype was picked up a small number of times. The J gene is TRBJ2-3, the V gene TRBV5-1, with 7 bases aligning to TRBD2. CDR3 size: 14 residues. Germline V gene data show CDR1 as SGHRS and CDR2 as YFSETQ. Trimming cost V 5 bases and J 2 bases; bases outside gene matches: 5. The CDR3 DNA reads as TGCGCCAGCAGGACTAGCCGAGACACAGATACGCAGTATTTT. Translation: CASRTSRDTDTQYF.

The chain uses TRBV5-5 and TRBJ1-1; D ambiguous. The germline V and J ends were trimmed by 1 base and 3 bases, with 10 bases remaining between them. This CDR3 spans 14 amino acids. The V gene's germline CDR1 is SGHKS and CDR2 YYEKEE (reference sequence). This CDR3 reads CASSLRRDYTEAFF. The CDR3 DNA is TGTGCCAGCAGCTTGAGGAGGGATTACACTGAAGCTTTCTTT.

Points on this clonotype: A much larger clone is a single base away; this may be a read error. The chain uses TRBV6-2 or TRBV6-3 and TRBJ2-5, with 8 positions matching TRBD2. The germline V gene has CDR1 MNHEY and CDR2 SVGEGT. The CDR3 runs to 15 residues. Trimming cost V 4 bases and J 7 bases; bases outside gene matches: 11. The CDR3 protein is CASSSAGGAVGTQYF. The CDR3 bases are TGTGCCAGCAGTTCCGCCGGGGGGGCAGTGGGGACCCAGTACTTC.

This clonotype was seen ten or more times. Written as DNA, the CDR3 is TGTGCCAGCAGTTCCGGACAGTCTGAAAAACTGTTTTTT. It codes for CASSSGQSEKLFF. This chain uses TRBV12-3 or TRBV12-4 with TRBJ1-4, with D possibly being TRBD1 (6 bases). The CDR3 contains 13 residues. Trimming pared 4 bases from V and 7 bases from J, leaving 10 bases between.

This clonotype was counted only a few times. The chain carries TRBV21-1 and TRBJ2-7. TRBV21-1 is recorded as a pseudogene. CDR3 length equals 13 residues. This chain's CDR3 is CASSKPRWGTQYV. In DNA, the CDR3 is TGTGCCAGCAGCAAACCTCGTTGGGGAACGCAGTACGTC.

This clonotype was seen only a few times. The rearrangement joins TRBV18 to TRBJ2-4, with TRBD2 identical over 13 bases. The CDR3 runs 18 residues. Germline V gene data show CDR1 as KGHSH and CDR2 as LQKENI. J gave up 1 base and V 5 bases, and 8 bases lay outside the gene matches. CDR3 sequence (DNA): TGTGCCAGCTCATTTACCGGGACTAGCGGGGATGCCAAAAACATTCAGTACTTC. Translating gives CASSFTGTSGDAKNIQYF.

The chain employs TRBV6-2 or TRBV6-3 and TRBJ1-2; D is unclear. Germline loops: CDR1 MNHEY, CDR2 SVGEGT. Trimming took off 2 bases at V and 4 bases at J, with 8 bases between the two ends. The CDR3 contains 13 residues. This chain's CDR3 is CASSYPGGYGYTF. The CDR3 DNA sequence: TGTGCCAGCAGTTACCCAGGAGGCTATGGCTACACCTTC.

The CDR3 protein is CASSSGTTGGDTQYF. The DNA for the CDR3 is TGCGCCAGCAGCTCCGGGACGACGGGCGGAGATACGCAGTATTTT. This chain joins TRBV5-1 and TRBJ2-3, with D possibly called TRBD1 or TRBD2 (5 bases each). Germline CDR1 reads SGHRS; CDR2 reads YFSETQ. Between the trimmed V and J ends, which lost 3 bases and 5 bases, there was a span of 16 bases. The CDR3 extends over 15 amino acids.

The rearrangement links TRBV9 to TRBJ1-2; D gene ambiguous. CDR1 SGDLS and CDR2 YYNGEE come from the germline V gene. This CDR3 is built from 12 residues. V was trimmed by 6 bases and J by 4 bases, leaving 10 bases between them. The CDR3 sequence is CASKSGIYGYTF. The CDR3 DNA reads TGTGCCAGCAAGTCGGGGATCTATGGCTACACCTTC. Filled out from reference TRBV9 and TRBJ1-2, the complete variable domain reads DSGVTQTPKHLITATGQRVTLRCSPRSGDLSVYWYQQSLDQGLQFLIQYYNGEERAKGNILERFSAQQFPDLHSELNLSSLELGDSALYFCASKSGIYGYTFGSGTRLTVV.

This chain joins TRBV4-2 and TRBJ2-3; D is undetermined. The CDR3 is 15 residues long. The V and J ends lost 2 bases and 4 bases respectively, with 13 bases between them. Germline CDR1 is LGHNA and CDR2 is YNFKEQ. The CDR3 sequence: CASSQFPSLSDTQYF. The CDR3 nucleotides are TGTGCCAGCAGCCAATTTCCTTCCCTCTCAGATACGCAGTATTTT.

This clonotype was found many times. The gene calls are TRBV5-1 and TRBJ2-5; D tentatively fits TRBD1 or TRBD2 (5 bases each). Germline-derived CDR1 and CDR2 are SGHRS and YFSETQ. V dropped 4 bases and J dropped 5 bases, with 21 bases sitting between them. This CDR3 is 16 amino acids long. DNA of the CDR3: TGCGCCAGCAGCGTACCCCCGGGGACCAGGGACGAGACCCAGTACTTC. Translating it yields CASSVPPGTRDETQYF.

This clonotype has more than one count but fewer than ten. DNA of the CDR3: TGCGCCAGCAGCTTGGACACAGCGTACCCCGTCTACACCTTC. Encoded protein: CASSLDTAYPVYTF. V gene TRBV5-1 combines with J gene TRBJ1-2; D ambiguous. Per germline, CDR1 SGHRS and CDR2 YFSETQ. Deletions cut 0 bases from V and 10 bases from J, with 16 bases between. CDR3 length equals 14 residues.

This clonotype was counted at least ten times. The rearrangement links TRBV20-1 to TRBJ1-5; maybe TRBD1 (5 bases). Germline V gene sequence: CDR1 DFQATT, CDR2 SNEGSKA (reference sequence). Trimming took 3 bases from V and 6 from J, leaving 12 bases between them. The CDR3 is made up of 13 amino acids. CDR3 loop: CSASGAQGQPQHF. Here the CDR3 DNA reads TGCAGTGCTAGCGGGGCCCAGGGTCAGCCCCAGCATTTT.

This clonotype has ten or more counts. The CDR3 nucleotides are TGTGCCAGCAGTTTACAGGGTAGCAATCAGCCCCAGCATTTT. As protein: CASSLQGSNQPQHF. The chain employs TRBV2 and TRBJ1-5, with a weak D call TRBD1 (6 bases). Trimming removed 5 bases from V and 0 bases from J, with 8 bases in between. The CDR3 length is 14 residues. Germline V gene sequence: CDR1 SNHLY, CDR2 FYNNEI.

The table lists this clonotype with a few counts. V and J are TRBV5-1 and TRBJ2-3; unclear D gene. Deletions cut 1 base from V and 3 bases from J, with 9 bases between. Germline-derived CDR1 and CDR2 are SGHRS and YFSETQ. This CDR3 spans 14 amino acids. CDR3 in amino acids: CASSLNGITDTQYF. CDR3 in DNA: TGCGCCAGCAGCTTGAATGGTATAACAGATACGCAGTATTTT.

This clonotype was seen at least ten times. This chain links TRBV18 with TRBJ2-2; D is perhaps TRBD2 (5 bases). Per the germline V gene, CDR1 is KGHSH and CDR2 is LQKENI. Trimming left V 3 bases short and J 0 bases short, with 8 bases between. The CDR3 length is 15 residues. CDR3 region: CASSPRATNTGELFF. The CDR3 bases are TGTGCCAGCTCACCGCGGGCTACGAACACCGGGGAGCTGTTTTTT.

This clonotype was picked up a small number of times. The chain combines TRBV20-1 with TRBJ1-2; no reliable D call. V was clipped by 1 base and J by 4 bases, with 13 bases between them. This CDR3 region has 14 residues. Germline-derived CDR1 and CDR2 are DFQATT and SNEGSKA (reference sequence). This CDR3 is CSARGEGGIYGYTF. CDR3 in DNA: TGCAGTGCTAGAGGGGAGGGAGGGATCTATGGCTACACCTTC.

This clonotype was seen at least ten times. The V and J genes are TRBV5-1 and TRBJ2-2; unclear D gene. The germline gives CDR1 SGHRS, CDR2 YFSETQ. The V end lost 1 base, the J end lost 4 bases, and 8 bases lay between the germline ends. The CDR3 sequence is 14 residues long. CDR3 coding DNA: TGCGCCAGCAGCTTGAGAGGCGGCACCGGGGAGCTGTTTTTT. This sequence encodes CASSLRGGTGELFF.

CDR3 in DNA: TGTGCCAGCAGTGAATATAGGGTAGCGGGAGAGCAGTACTTC. Its protein is CASSEYRVAGEQYF. The chain recombines TRBV6-1 with TRBJ2-7; 8 nucleotides agree with TRBD2. CDR1 and CDR2 (germline): MNHNS, SASEGT. This CDR3 region has 14 residues. Germline trimming cut 2 bases from V and 7 bases from J; bases unmatched to any gene: 7.